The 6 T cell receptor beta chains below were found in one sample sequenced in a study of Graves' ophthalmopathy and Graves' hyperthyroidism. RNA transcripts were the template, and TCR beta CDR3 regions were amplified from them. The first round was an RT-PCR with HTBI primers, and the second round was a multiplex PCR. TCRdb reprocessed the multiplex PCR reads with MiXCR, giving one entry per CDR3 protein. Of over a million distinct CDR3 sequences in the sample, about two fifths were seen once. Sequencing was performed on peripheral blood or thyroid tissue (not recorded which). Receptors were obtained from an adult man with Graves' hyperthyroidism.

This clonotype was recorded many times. CDR3 in amino acids: CASSTPGTGVNYGYTF. CDR3 nucleotides: TGTGCCAGTAGTACTCCGGGGACAGGCGTCAACTATGGCTACACCTTC. The V gene is TRBV19, the J gene TRBJ1-2; the match to TRBD1 covers 8 bases. The length of the CDR3 is 16 residues. After removal of 4 bases from V and 2 bases from J, the junction contained 9 bases not matched to a gene. In germline, CDR1 is LNHDA, CDR2 SQIVND (reference sequence).

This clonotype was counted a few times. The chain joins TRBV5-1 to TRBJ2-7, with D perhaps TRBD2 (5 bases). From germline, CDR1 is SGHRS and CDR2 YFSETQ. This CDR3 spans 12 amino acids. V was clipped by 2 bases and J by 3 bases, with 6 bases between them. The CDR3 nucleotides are TGCGCCAGCAGCTTTGACTACTACGAGCAGTACTTC. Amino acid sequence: CASSFDYYEQYF. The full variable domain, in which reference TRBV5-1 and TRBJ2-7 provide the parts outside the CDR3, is KAGVTQTPRYLIKTRGQQVTLSCSPISGHRSVSWYQQTPGQGLQFLFEYFSETQRNKGNFPGRFSGRQFSNSRSEMNVSTLELGDSALYLCASSFDYYEQYFGPGTRLTVT.

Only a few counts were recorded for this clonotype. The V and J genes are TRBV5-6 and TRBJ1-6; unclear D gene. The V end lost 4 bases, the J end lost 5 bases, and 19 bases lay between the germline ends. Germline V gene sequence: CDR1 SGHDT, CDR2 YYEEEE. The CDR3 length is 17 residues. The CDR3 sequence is CASSRDEGSRDNSPLHF. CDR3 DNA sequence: TGTGCCAGCAGCCGTGATGAGGGCAGCCGCGATAATTCACCCCTCCACTTT.

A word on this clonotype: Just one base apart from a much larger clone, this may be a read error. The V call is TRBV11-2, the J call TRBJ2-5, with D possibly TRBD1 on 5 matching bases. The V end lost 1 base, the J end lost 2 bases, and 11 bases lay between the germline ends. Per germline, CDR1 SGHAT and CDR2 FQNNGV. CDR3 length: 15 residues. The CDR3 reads CASSLVPGWQETQYF. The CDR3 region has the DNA TGTGCCAGCAGCTTAGTACCAGGGTGGCAAGAGACCCAGTACTTC.

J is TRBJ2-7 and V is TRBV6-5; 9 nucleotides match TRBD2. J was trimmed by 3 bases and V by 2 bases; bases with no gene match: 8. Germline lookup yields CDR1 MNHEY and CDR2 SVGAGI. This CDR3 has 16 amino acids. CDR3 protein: CASSYGLASVGYEQYF. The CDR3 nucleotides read TGTGCCAGCAGTTACGGACTAGCGAGTGTGGGCTACGAGCAGTACTTC.

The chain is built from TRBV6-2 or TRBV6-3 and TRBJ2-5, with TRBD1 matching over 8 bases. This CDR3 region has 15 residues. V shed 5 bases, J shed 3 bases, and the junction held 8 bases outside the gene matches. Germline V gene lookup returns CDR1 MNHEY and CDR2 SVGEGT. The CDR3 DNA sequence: TGTGCCAGCAGTACCGACAGGGGCAGGAAAGAGACCCAGTACTTC. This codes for CASSTDRGRKETQYF.